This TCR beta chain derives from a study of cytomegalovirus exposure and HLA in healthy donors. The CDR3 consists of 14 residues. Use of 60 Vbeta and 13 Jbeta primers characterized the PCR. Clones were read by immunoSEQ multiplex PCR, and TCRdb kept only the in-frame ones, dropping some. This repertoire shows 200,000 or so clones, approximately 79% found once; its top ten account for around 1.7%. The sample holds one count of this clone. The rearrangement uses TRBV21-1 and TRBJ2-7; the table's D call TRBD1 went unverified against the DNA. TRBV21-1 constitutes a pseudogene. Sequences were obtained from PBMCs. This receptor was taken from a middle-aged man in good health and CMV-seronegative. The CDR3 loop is CASLYRDRDGEQYF. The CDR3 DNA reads TGTGCCAGCCTTTACCGGGACAGGGACGGCGAGCAGTACTTC.